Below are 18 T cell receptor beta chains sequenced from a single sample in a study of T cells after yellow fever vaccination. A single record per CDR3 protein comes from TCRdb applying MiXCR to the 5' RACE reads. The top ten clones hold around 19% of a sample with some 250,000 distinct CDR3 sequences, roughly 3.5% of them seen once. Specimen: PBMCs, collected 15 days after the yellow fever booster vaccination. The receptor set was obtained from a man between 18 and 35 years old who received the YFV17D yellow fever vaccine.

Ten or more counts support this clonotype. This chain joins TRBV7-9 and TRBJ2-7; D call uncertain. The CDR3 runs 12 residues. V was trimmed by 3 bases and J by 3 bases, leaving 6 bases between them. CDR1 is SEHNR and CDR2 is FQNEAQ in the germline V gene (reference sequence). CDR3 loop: CASSFFGYEQYV. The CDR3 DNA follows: TGTGCCAGCAGCTTTTTTGGCTACGAGCAGTACGTC.

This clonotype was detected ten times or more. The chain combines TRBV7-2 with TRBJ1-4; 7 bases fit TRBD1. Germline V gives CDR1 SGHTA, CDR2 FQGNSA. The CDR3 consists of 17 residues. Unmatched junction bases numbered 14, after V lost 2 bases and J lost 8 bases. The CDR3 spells CASSLRDRTVVGEKLFF. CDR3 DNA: TGTGCCAGCAGCTTAAGGGACAGAACCGTGGTAGGCGAAAAACTGTTTTTT.

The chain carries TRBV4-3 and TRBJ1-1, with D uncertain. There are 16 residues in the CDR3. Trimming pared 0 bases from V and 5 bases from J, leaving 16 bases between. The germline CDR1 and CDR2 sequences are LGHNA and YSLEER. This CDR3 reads CASSQDRRQTRTEAFF. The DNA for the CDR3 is TGCGCCAGCAGCCAAGATCGTCGGCAGACTAGGACTGAAGCTTTCTTT.

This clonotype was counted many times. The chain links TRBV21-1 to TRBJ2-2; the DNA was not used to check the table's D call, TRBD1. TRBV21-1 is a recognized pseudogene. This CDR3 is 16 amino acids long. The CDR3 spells CASSKGTETNTGELFF. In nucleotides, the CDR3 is TGTGCCAGCAGCAAGGGGACGGAGACGAACACCGGGGAGCTGTTTTTT.

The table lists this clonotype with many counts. The CDR3 is CASSPPPSGGGDTQYF. DNA for the CDR3: TGTGCCAGCTCACCCCCCCCTAGCGGGGGAGGGGATACGCAGTATTTT. This chain uses TRBV18 with TRBJ2-3; TRBD2 aligns across 10 bases. The CDR3 has 16 amino acids. Trimming cost V 3 bases and J 6 bases; bases outside gene matches: 9. Germline loops: CDR1 KGHSH, CDR2 LQKENI.

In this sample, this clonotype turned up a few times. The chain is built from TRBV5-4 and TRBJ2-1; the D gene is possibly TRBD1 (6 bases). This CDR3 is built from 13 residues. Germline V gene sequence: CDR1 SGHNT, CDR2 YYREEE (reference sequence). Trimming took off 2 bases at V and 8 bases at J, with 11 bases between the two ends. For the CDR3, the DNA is TGTGCCAGCAGCTTTCAGGGGAACGATGAGCAGTTCTTC. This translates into CASSFQGNDEQFF.

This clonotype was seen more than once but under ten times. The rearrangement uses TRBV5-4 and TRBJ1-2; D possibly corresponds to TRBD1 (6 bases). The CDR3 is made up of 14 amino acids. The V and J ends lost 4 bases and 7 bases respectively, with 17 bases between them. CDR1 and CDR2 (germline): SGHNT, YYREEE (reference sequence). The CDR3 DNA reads TGTGCCAGCAGCCCAGGGGCGGTAACTAGTGGCTACACCTTC. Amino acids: CASSPGAVTSGYTF. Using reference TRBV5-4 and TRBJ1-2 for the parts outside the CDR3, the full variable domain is ETGVTQSPTHLIKTRGQQVTLRCSSQSGHNTVSWYQQALGQGPQFIFQYYREEENGRGNFPPRFSGLQFPNYSSELNVNALELDDSALYLCASSPGAVTSGYTFGSGTRLTVV.

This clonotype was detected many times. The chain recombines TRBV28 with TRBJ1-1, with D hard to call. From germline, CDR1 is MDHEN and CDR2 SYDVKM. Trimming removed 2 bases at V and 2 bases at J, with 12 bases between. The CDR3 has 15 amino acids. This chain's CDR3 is CASSLDYLGNTEAFF. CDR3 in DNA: TGTGCCAGCAGTTTAGACTACCTGGGAAACACTGAAGCTTTCTTT.

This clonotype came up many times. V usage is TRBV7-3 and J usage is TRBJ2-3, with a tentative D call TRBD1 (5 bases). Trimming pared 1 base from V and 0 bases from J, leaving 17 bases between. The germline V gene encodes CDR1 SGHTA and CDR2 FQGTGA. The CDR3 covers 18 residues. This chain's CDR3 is CASSLSGHTFTSTDTQYF. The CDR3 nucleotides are TGTGCCAGCAGCTTAAGTGGACATACCTTCACTAGCACAGATACGCAGTATTTT.

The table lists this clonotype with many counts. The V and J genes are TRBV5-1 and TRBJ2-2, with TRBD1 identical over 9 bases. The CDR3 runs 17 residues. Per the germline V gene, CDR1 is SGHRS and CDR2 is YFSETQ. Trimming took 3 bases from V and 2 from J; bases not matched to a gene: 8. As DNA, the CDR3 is TGCGCCAGCAGCTGGGCACCGGGACAGGGTAACACCGGGGAGCTGTTTTTT. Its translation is CASSWAPGQGNTGELFF.

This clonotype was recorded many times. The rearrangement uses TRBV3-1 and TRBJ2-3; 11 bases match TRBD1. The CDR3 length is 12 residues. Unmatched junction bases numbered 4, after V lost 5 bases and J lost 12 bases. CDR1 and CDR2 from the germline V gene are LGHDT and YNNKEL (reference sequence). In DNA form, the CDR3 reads TGTGCCAGCAGCTTGGGACAGGGGGGTCAGTATTTT. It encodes CASSLGQGGQYF.

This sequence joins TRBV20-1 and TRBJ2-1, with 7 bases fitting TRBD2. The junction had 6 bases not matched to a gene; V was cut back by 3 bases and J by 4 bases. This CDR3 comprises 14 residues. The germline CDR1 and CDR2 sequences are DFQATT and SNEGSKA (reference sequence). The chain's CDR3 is CSARNGGSYNEQFF. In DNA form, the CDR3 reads TGCAGTGCTAGGAACGGGGGGTCTTACAATGAGCAGTTCTTC.

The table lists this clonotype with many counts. The CDR3 loop reads CASSVGVTDTQYF. For the CDR3, the DNA is TGTGCCAGCAGCGTCGGGGTCACAGATACGCAGTATTTT. This chain connects TRBV9 to TRBJ2-3, with D maybe TRBD2 (5 bases). CDR1 is SGDLS and CDR2 is YYNGEE in the germline V gene. This CDR3 has 13 amino acids. V gave up 2 bases and J gave up 2 bases, with 6 bases separating them.

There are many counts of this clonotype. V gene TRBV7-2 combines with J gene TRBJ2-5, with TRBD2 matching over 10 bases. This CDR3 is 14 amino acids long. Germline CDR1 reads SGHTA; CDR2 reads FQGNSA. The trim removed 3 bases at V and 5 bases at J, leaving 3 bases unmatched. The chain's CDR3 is CASSLQRGGETQYF. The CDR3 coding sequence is TGTGCCAGCAGCTTGCAGCGGGGGGGCGAGACCCAGTACTTC. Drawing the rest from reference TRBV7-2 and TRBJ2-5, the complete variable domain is GAGVSQSPSNKVTEKGKDVELRCDPISGHTALYWYRQSLGQGLEFLIYFQGNSAPDKSGLPSDRFSAERTGGSVSTLTIQRTQQEDSAVYLCASSLQRGGETQYFGPGTRLLVL.

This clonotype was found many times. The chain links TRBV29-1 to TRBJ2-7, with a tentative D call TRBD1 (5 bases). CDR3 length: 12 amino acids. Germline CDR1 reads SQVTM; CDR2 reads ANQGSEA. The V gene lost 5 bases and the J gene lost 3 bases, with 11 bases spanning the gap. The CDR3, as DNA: TGCAGCGTTACGACGCAGGGCTACGAGCAGTACGTC. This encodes CSVTTQGYEQYV.

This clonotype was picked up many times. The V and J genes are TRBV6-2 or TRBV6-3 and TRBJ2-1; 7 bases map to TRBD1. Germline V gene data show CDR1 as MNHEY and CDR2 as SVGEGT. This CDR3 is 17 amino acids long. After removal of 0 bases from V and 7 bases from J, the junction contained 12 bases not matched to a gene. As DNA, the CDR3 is TGTGCCAGCAGTTACTCGATTCGACAGGGTATGGGGAATGAGCAGTTCTTC. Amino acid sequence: CASSYSIRQGMGNEQFF.

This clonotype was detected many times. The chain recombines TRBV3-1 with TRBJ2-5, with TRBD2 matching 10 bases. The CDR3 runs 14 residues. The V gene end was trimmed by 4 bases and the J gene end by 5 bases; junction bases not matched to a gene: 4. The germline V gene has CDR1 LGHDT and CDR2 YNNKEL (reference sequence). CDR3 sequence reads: CASSLPSGGETQYF. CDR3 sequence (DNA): TGTGCCAGCAGCCTCCCTAGCGGGGGCGAGACCCAGTACTTC.

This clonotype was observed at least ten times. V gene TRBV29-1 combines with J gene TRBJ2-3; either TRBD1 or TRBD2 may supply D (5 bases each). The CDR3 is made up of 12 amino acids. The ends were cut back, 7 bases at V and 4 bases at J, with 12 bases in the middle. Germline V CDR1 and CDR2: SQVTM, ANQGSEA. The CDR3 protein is CSETQGADTQYF. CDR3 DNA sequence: TGCAGCGAAACGCAGGGAGCAGATACGCAGTATTTT.